The present TCR beta chain was sequenced within a study of blood T cell repertoires in COVID-19. For the study at large: Whether acute or convalescent, the COVID-19 samples came from the United States, Italy and Spain. Sources were T cells, B-cell-depleted T cells, or PBMCs; the material itself was cDNA or gDNA.

Germline V gene lookup returns CDR1 KGHSH and CDR2 LQKENI. The ends were cut back, 3 bases at V and 0 bases at J, with 11 bases in the middle. CDR3 length equals 15 residues. How the authors handled the data: Amplification from reference gene primers served as the basis for estimated nucleated cell counts. The method was immunoSEQ multiplex PCR; TCRdb's version includes in-frame clones alone and lacks a portion of them. V and J calls and clone size are copied from that table; D and trimming were computed from the DNA. The sample lists 60,000 to 65,000 clones, approximately 80% occurring once. Sequencing used peripheral blood. V is TRBV18 and J is TRBJ1-1; perhaps TRBD1 as D (6 bases). This receptor was taken from a woman between 55 and 75 years old with acute or convalescent COVID-19. The CDR3 DNA follows: TGTGCCAGCTCACCGTCCCGGGACATGAACACTGAAGCTTTCTTT. It encodes CASSPSRDMNTEAFF.